This T cell receptor (beta chain) was captured by sequencing in a study of blood T cell repertoires in COVID-19. The method was immunoSEQ multiplex PCR; TCRdb's version includes in-frame clones alone and lacks a portion of them. The data contain roughly 110,000 clones, about 88% of them singletons. There are 15 residues in the CDR3. Germline V gene data show CDR1 as LNHNV and CDR2 as YYDKDF (reference sequence). V lost 5 bases to trimming and J lost 4 bases; unmatched junction nucleotides: 10. The clonotype originates from a woman between 65 and 79 years old who had recovered from COVID-19. The gene calls are TRBV15 and TRBJ2-7, with 8 nucleotides matching TRBD2. Sequenced input: peripheral blood. CDR3 nucleotides: TGTGCCACCAGCCTAAAGCGGGGGTGGGGTTACGAGCAGTACTTC. It specifies CATSLKRGWGYEQYF.